Listed below are T cell receptor beta chains from one sample, sequenced in a study of T-cell reconstitution after alpha-beta-depleted transplantation in children. TCRdb re-derived calls from the PCR reads in MiXCR, one entry per CDR3 protein. The sample holds over 200,000 distinct CDR3 sequences; about a tenth are singletons and the top ten take about 28%. Sequenced here: PBMCs, sampled before TCRalphabeta/CD19-depleted stem cell transplant. These receptors originate from a child less than two years old with acute myeloid leukemia, due to receive a stem cell transplant. Both conserved end residues are part of each CDR3. Fields, in order: D gene, clone size, V gene, J gene, CDR3 protein. The D gene is left open where the match is weak. Rows may omit the clone size; those that give it use once, few, many or a size class.

NA	many	TRBV20-1	TRBJ2-1	CSAPDPYEQFF
TRBD2	NA	TRBV7-2	TRBJ2-1	CASSLGLAGGDEQFF
NA	many	TRBV10-3	TRBJ1-2	CAKSGTAWTGYTF
NA	few	TRBV11-1	TRBJ2-2	CASSSGAVLFF
NA	NA	TRBV11-3	TRBJ1-5	CASRIIYRARPQHF
NA	many	TRBV5-1	TRBJ2-1	CASSLGGGKTPQFF
NA	many	TRBV29-1	TRBJ2-2	CSSKTVNTGELFF
NA	many	TRBV7-2	TRBJ1-6	CASSPPTGRNSPLHF
NA	many	TRBV20-1	TRBJ2-3	CSARGTGGGDTQYF
TRBD2	many	TRBV28	TRBJ2-7	CASNLGGARYEQYF
NA	NA	TRBV11-2	TRBJ1-1	CASSAMVGTEAFF
NA	many	TRBV29-1	TRBJ2-1	CSVGLGRPYNEQFF
NA	NA	TRBV18	TRBJ1-4	CASSPIRGSNEKLFF
TRBD1	many	TRBV4-1	TRBJ1-2	CASRGQGISYGYTF
TRBD2	NA	TRBV2	TRBJ2-7	CASRAGGGLEQYF
TRBD2	many	TRBV20-1	TRBJ2-1	CSARERLACLSYNEQFF
NA	many	TRBV7-6	TRBJ2-5	CASSLGQETQYF
NA	many	TRBV20-1	TRBJ2-1	CSARGEGRFYNEQFF
NA	many	TRBV7-9	TRBJ2-1	CASSLGGRDNEQFF
NA	many	TRBV12-3/TRBV12-4	TRBJ1-6	CATRQFNSPLHF
NA	many	TRBV18	TRBJ2-1	CASSPPRQFYNEQFF
NA	many	TRBV28	TRBJ2-2	CASSFIGETGELFF
NA	many	TRBV12-3/TRBV12-4	TRBJ2-7	CASSLGGSNYEQYF
NA	many	TRBV20-1	TRBJ1-5	CSARSRPGSNQPQHF
NA	many	TRBV10-3	TRBJ1-3	CAISELGSGNTIYF
NA	many	TRBV12-3/TRBV12-4	TRBJ2-1	CASTGGVGGNEQFF
NA	many	TRBV5-1	TRBJ2-3	CASSLMAVTDTQYF
NA	many	TRBV6-5	TRBJ2-2	CASSWSSGELFF
NA	once	TRBV29-1	TRBJ2-5	CGVGSGQETQYF
TRBD2	many	TRBV20-1	TRBJ2-4	CSASSSGGGAKNIQYF
NA	NA	TRBV6-2/TRBV6-3	TRBJ2-2	CASSYGGSRTGSSRSIGELFF
NA	many	TRBV3-1	TRBJ2-1	CASAYSGSYNEQFF
NA	many	TRBV18	TRBJ1-5	CASSPVRSNQPQHF
TRBD2	many	TRBV7-3	TRBJ2-1	CASSFRSGGLYNEQFF
NA	many	TRBV12-3/TRBV12-4	TRBJ1-5	CASTSGLLSNQPQHF
NA	NA	TRBV7-2	TRBJ2-3	CASSLVSPQGAQYF
NA	NA	TRBV7-2	TRBJ2-5	CASSLEGRGTQYF
NA	few	TRBV2	TRBJ2-1	CASSEGQRPGMDEQFF
TRBD1	many	TRBV25-1	TRBJ1-2	CASSKGQNYGYTF
NA	NA	TRBV19	TRBJ1-4	CASNRNKGEKLFF
TRBD2	many	TRBV7-9	TRBJ2-1	CASGRLAPYNEQFF
TRBD2	few	TRBV7-8	TRBJ2-3	CASSPSSYIAGVADTQYF
NA	NA	TRBV11-2	TRBJ2-3	CASLGGVVPDTQYF
NA	NA	TRBV29-1	TRBJ1-1	CSVEGVGGAIAFF